Reported below is one TCR beta chain. TCRdb's table, derived via immunoSEQ multiplex PCR, lists solely in-frame clones and lacks some. The table records about 210,000 clones, about 85% of them present only once. The Seattle patients, enrolled during active infection, were followed longitudinally. The sample is drawn from a study of blood T cell repertoires in COVID-19. For the study at large: Spain, Italy and the United States supplied samples that represented acute and convalescent COVID-19. Nucleic acid was either cDNA or gDNA, and it came from T cells, B-cell-depleted T cells, or PBMCs.

Sequencing was done on a sample of peripheral blood. This receptor was taken from a woman older than 75 with COVID-19, enrolled during active disease.

The CDR3 here is CASSYTQGSGANVLTF. As DNA, the CDR3 is TGTGCCAGCAGTTACACACAGGGGTCCGGGGCCAACGTCCTGACTTTC. The genes are TRBV6-5 and TRBJ2-6, with 7 bases aligning to TRBD1. Per germline, CDR1 MNHEY and CDR2 SVGAGI. This CDR3 is built from 16 residues. With 2 bases clipped from V and 4 bases from J, the junction kept 5 bases outside the gene matches.